This TCR beta chain was observed in a study of blood T cell repertoires in COVID-19. About the research overall: The analysed material was cDNA or gDNA that came from T cells, B-cell-depleted T cells, or PBMCs.

The repertoire was sequenced with immunoSEQ multiplex PCR; TCRdb's copy has only in-frame clones and lacks some. This sample has some 300,000 clones, with 90% found just once. Patients from Seattle were sampled longitudinally, starting during active infection. With V trimmed by 3 bases and J by 4 bases, 13 bases remained unmatched. The length of the CDR3 is 17 residues. CDR1 is SGHTS, CDR2 YDEGEE, per germline. The rearrangement joins TRBV5-8 to TRBJ1-2, with 9 bases that match TRBD1. The specimen was peripheral blood. The clonotype originates from a woman in her forties with COVID-19, enrolled during active disease. The CDR3 sequence: CASSSAARTGAPYGYTF. DNA of the CDR3: TGTGCCAGCAGCTCCGCGGCCCGGACAGGGGCCCCCTATGGCTACACCTTC.